A selection of T cell receptor beta chains follows, all from one sample in a study of blood T cell repertoires in COVID-19. Assay used: immunoSEQ multiplex PCR; TCRdb lists only in-frame clones, some missing. The sample holds around 40,000 clones, under 90% seen once. Sequenced sample: peripheral blood. The source is a man aged 50 or older with active COVID-19. CDR3s include the opening cysteine and the closing phenylalanine or tryptophan. The order of the fields is D gene, J gene, clone size, V gene, CDR3 DNA, CDR3 protein. The D gene is left open where the match is weak. Clone size is shown for a subset of rows, as once, few, many or a class of expanded clone.

>-|TRBJ2-6|-|TRBV30
TGTGCCTGGAGTCAGGGGATTGGGGCCAACGTCCTGACTTTC
CAWSQGIGANVLTF
>TRBD1|TRBJ1-1|-|TRBV5-1
TGCGCCAGCAGCCCGGGGACAGGGGGCGGTCGGACTGAAGCTTTCTTT
CASSPGTGGGRTEAFF
>-|TRBJ1-6|-|TRBV10-3
TGTGCCATCAATAACGACCTAGGTGGGAATTCACCCCTCCACTTT
CAINNDLGGNSPLHF
>-|TRBJ1-5|-|TRBV3-1/TRBV3-2
TGTGCCAGCAGCCAAGCGGGGGGGGGCGCGAAGCAGCCCCAGCATTTT
CASSQAGGGAKQPQHF
>-|TRBJ2-7|-|TRBV14
TGTGCCAGCAGCCAAGAAAAAAGGACAGCTATCTACGAGCAGTACTTC
CASSQEKRTAIYEQYF
>TRBD2|TRBJ2-3|-|TRBV10-1
TGCGCCAGCAGTGCGGGACTAGCGGCTAAAGATACGCAGTATTTT
CASSAGLAAKDTQYF
>-|TRBJ2-7|-|TRBV10-3
TGTGCCATCGCGAGGAGCTACGAGCAGTACTTC
CAIARSYEQYF
>TRBD1|TRBJ2-7|-|TRBV5-6
TGTGCCAGCAGCTTGGTCCAGGGGGTCGGGGAGCAGTACTTC
CASSLVQGVGEQYF
>TRBD2|TRBJ2-2|once|TRBV7-8
TGTGCCAGCAGCAGACTAGCGGGAGGTAACACCGGGGAGCTGTTTTTT
CASSRLAGGNTGELFF
>-|TRBJ1-4|-|TRBV2
TGTGCCAGCAGGCCCAGGGCTGCAACTAATGAAAAACTGTTTTTT
CASRPRAATNEKLFF
>TRBD2|TRBJ2-3|once|TRBV6-5
TGTGCCAGCACCTTCCCTGTGGCGGGAGTCGATACGCAGTATTTT
CASTFPVAGVDTQYF
>TRBD1|TRBJ1-1|-|TRBV9
TGTGCCAGCAGCGTTACAGGGGGAACTGAAGCTTTCTTT
CASSVTGGTEAFF
>-|TRBJ1-1|-|TRBV4-3
TGCGCCAGCAGCCACAGAGGGTACACTGAAGCTTTCTTT
CASSHRGYTEAFF
>-|TRBJ2-7|-|TRBV19
TGTGCCAGTAGTATAGGAGGAGGCCGCTCCTACGAGCAGTACTTC
CASSIGGGRSYEQYF
>TRBD2|TRBJ2-7|-|TRBV6-5
TGTGCCAGCAGACCTGCCGGGGGGGAGCAGTACTTC
CASRPAGGEQYF
>TRBD1|TRBJ1-3|-|TRBV29-1
TGCAGCGTTGCTTGGACGGCGGACAGGGCTCTGGGAAACACCATATATTTT
CSVAWTADRALGNTIYF
>-|TRBJ1-1|-|TRBV28
TGTGCCAGCACCCTCGAGGCTGAAGCTTTCTTT
CASTLEAEAFF
>-|TRBJ1-4|-|TRBV7-8
TGTGCCAGCAGCCTAGGACAGTTTACGGCAACTAATGAAAAACTGTTTTTT
CASSLGQFTATNEKLFF
>TRBD2|TRBJ2-7|-|TRBV5-1
TGCGCCAGCAGGAGCGGGGCCGCAGCCTACGAGCAGTACTTC
CASRSGAAAYEQYF
>-|TRBJ2-1|-|TRBV7-3
TGTGCCAGCAGCGAGGGGGGGCTAAATGAGCAGTTCTTC
CASSEGGLNEQFF
>-|TRBJ1-1|-|TRBV28
TGTGCCAGCAGTCCTCTGTCGAGGGTAAACACTGAAGCTTTCTTT
CASSPLSRVNTEAFF
>-|TRBJ2-1|-|TRBV5-1
TGCGCCAGCAGCTTGAGACAAAATGAGCAGTTCTTC
CASSLRQNEQFF
>-|TRBJ1-3|-|TRBV6-5
TGTGCCAGCAGTTACTCGGACAGAGCCTCTGGAAACACCATATATTTT
CASSYSDRASGNTIYF
>-|TRBJ1-1|once|TRBV30
TGTGCCTGGAGTTCTACAGGGAGAGTAACTGAAGCTTTCTTT
CAWSSTGRVTEAFF
>-|TRBJ1-1|-|TRBV7-2
TGTGCCAGCAGCCAATGGGACACCAAGACTGAAGCTTTCTTT
CASSQWDTKTEAFF
>TRBD1|TRBJ2-3|-|TRBV7-9
TGTGCCAGCAGCGAGGACAGGGCCGCAGATACGCAGTATTTT
CASSEDRAADTQYF
>-|TRBJ2-1|-|TRBV7-2
TGTGCCAGCAGCTCTAGGTGGCCGAGCGATGAGCAGTTCTTC
CASSSRWPSDEQFF
>-|TRBJ2-5|-|TRBV18
TGTGCCAGCTCAGAGGGAGAAGAGACCCAGTACTTC
CASSEGEETQYF
>TRBD1|TRBJ2-1|-|TRBV5-4
TGTGCCAGCAGCAGCAGACAGGGGGCCACCTACAATGAGCAGTTCTTC
CASSSRQGATYNEQFF
>TRBD1|TRBJ2-5|-|TRBV6-5
TGTGCCAGCAGTAAACTTGGACAGGGTCGAGAGACCCAGTACTTC
CASSKLGQGRETQYF
>TRBD2|TRBJ2-1|-|TRBV4-1
TGCGCCAGCAGCCTGACTAGCGGGGGGAACAATGAGCAGTTCTTC
CASSLTSGGNNEQFF
>-|TRBJ2-3|few|TRBV24-1
TGTGCCACCAGTGAACCCGGGACAAAGGATACGCAGTATTTT
CATSEPGTKDTQYF
>TRBD1|TRBJ1-2|-|TRBV5-1
TGCGCCAGCAGCTTGAATAGTGGGACAGACTACTATGGCTACACCTTC
CASSLNSGTDYYGYTF
>TRBD2|TRBJ2-3|-|TRBV7-7
TGTGCCAGCAGCATAGCGGGAGCCCCGGGAGATACGCAGTATTTT
CASSIAGAPGDTQYF
>TRBD2|TRBJ2-7|-|TRBV4-2
TGTGCCAGCAGCCAAGAGGTAGCGGGAGTGTCTATCTACGAGCAGTACTTC
CASSQEVAGVSIYEQYF
>-|TRBJ2-3|-|TRBV6-2/TRBV6-3
TGTGCCAGCAGTTACCGGGACTCAAGCACAGATACGCAGTATTTT
CASSYRDSSTDTQYF
>TRBD1|TRBJ1-2|once|TRBV7-6
TGTGCCAGCAGCTCCATGGTGGGACAGGGGGACTATGGCTACACCTTC
CASSSMVGQGDYGYTF
>-|TRBJ2-2|-|TRBV11-2
TGTGCCAGCAGCCGAGGGCACCTGAACACCGGGGAGCTGTTTTTT
CASSRGHLNTGELFF
>TRBD1|TRBJ1-1|once|TRBV11-3
TGTGCCAGCAGCTTTAGACGGGACAGTGAAGCTTTCTTT
CASSFRRDSEAFF
>-|TRBJ2-2|-|TRBV15
TGTGCCACCAGCACGAACCTAGGACTGAACACCGGGGAGCTGTTTTTT
CATSTNLGLNTGELFF
>-|TRBJ2-7|-|TRBV6-1
TGTGCCAGCAGTGACCACCGGGGGTTAGCCTACGAGCAGTACTTC
CASSDHRGLAYEQYF
>-|TRBJ2-7|-|TRBV10-1
TGCGCCAGCAGACGCATCCGGGATCCGTTCTACGAGCAGTACTTC
CASRRIRDPFYEQYF
>-|TRBJ1-2|-|TRBV10-3
TGTGCCATCAGTGAGTCGACCGACTCAGTCTATGGCTACACCTTC
CAISESTDSVYGYTF
>TRBD2|TRBJ2-4|-|TRBV5-1
TGCGCCAGCAGCTTCTATTCCGGGACTAGCGCCCAGGTGGTCAAAAACATTCAGTACTTC
CASSFYSGTSAQVVKNIQYF
>TRBD1|TRBJ2-5|-|TRBV11-2
TGTGCCAGCAGCTATGGGACAGGACAAGAGACCCAGTACTTC
CASSYGTGQETQYF